This T cell receptor beta chain was recovered during a study of blood T cells in healthy people across ages. Study results and caveats: PBMCs were not sorted, which prevented a conclusive comparison of naive versus antigen-experienced cells. Roughly linear declines in TCR beta diversity per million T cells occurred with age.

No fewer than 6 million PBMCs went into each sample. Then a second PCR, running about 6 to 12 cycles, was carried out with a sample-barcoded 5' primer and a J-beta primer mix. TCRdb itself ran the 5' RACE reads through MiXCR, one entry per CDR3 protein. The sample gives more than 1.4 million distinct CDR3 sequences, roughly 40% of which show up once; 7% to 9% is in the top ten. Note on this clonotype: Its antigen is currently unknown.

Germline lookup yields CDR1 SEHNR and CDR2 FQNEAQ (reference sequence). CDR3 length equals 15 residues. With 5 bases clipped from V and 8 bases from J, the junction kept 6 bases outside the gene matches. The chain recombines TRBV7-9 with TRBJ1-4; 12 nucleotides line up with TRBD1. The sequenced material came from blood. The receptor's source is a woman between 18 and 29 years old in good health. The CDR3 here is CASSQGDRGREKLFF. CDR3 DNA sequence: TGTGCCAGCAGCCAAGGGGACAGGGGGCGCGAAAAACTGTTTTTT.